One and the same sample provided the 26 T cell receptor beta chains below, sequenced in a study of OX40 agonist ivuxolimab in advanced cancers. Sequencing was performed with immunoSEQ multiplex PCR; in TCRdb, only in-frame clones are kept and a portion is missing. The table includes 20,000 or so clones, around 86% detected once. Here the sequenced sample was CD4+ or CD8+ T cells sorted from blood, taken in a trial of the OX40 agonist ivuxolimab. The receptor set was obtained from an adult with an advanced solid tumor such as melanoma, head and neck, liver or kidney cancer.

This chain uses TRBV7-6 with TRBJ2-5; D might be TRBD2 (6 bases). Trimming shortened V by 2 bases and J by 3 bases, and 10 bases separated the two germline ends. Germline CDR1 SGHVS, CDR2 FNYEAQ. The CDR3 sequence is 14 residues long. The CDR3 DNA sequence: TGTGCCAGCAGCTTAAGCGCGGGAAAAGAGACCCAGTACTTC. It is translated as CASSLSAGKETQYF.

The V call is TRBV28, the J call TRBJ2-3; D may be TRBD2 (5 bases). V lost 5 bases to trimming and J lost 5 bases, with 8 bases between them. The CDR3 covers 12 residues. Germline values: CDR1 MDHEN, CDR2 SYDVKM. The CDR3 DNA sequence: TGTGCCAGCAGTCTTGCGGGAGATACGCAGTATTTT. Translation: CASSLAGDTQYF.

The rearrangement uses TRBV20-1 and TRBJ2-7; a weak D match, TRBD1 (5 bases). The CDR3 sequence is 11 residues long. Germline lookup yields CDR1 DFQATT and CDR2 SNEGSKA (reference sequence). V gave up 4 bases and J gave up 9 bases, with 13 bases separating them. CDR3 sequence reads: CSANRPRGQYF. CDR3 DNA sequence: TGCAGTGCTAACAGGCCTAGAGGGCAGTACTTC.

This clone was seen just once. The J gene is TRBJ2-1, the V gene TRBV9; a weak D match, TRBD1 (6 bases). V lost 0 bases and J lost 5, with 12 bases in between. The CDR3 contains 15 residues. Germline assignment: CDR1 SGDLS and CDR2 YYNGEE. This CDR3 is CASSVAHPGDNEQFF. CDR3 DNA: TGTGCCAGCAGCGTAGCCCACCCAGGGGACAATGAGCAGTTCTTC.

V usage is TRBV5-4 and J usage is TRBJ1-1; 7 nucleotides match TRBD1. The CDR3 runs 15 residues. Germline V gene sequence: CDR1 SGHNT, CDR2 YYREEE (reference sequence). J was trimmed by 3 bases and V by 4 bases; bases with no gene match: 9. CDR3 amino acids: CASSQIDREDTEAFF. Written as DNA, the CDR3 is TGTGCCAGCAGCCAGATCGACAGGGAGGACACTGAAGCTTTCTTT.

V gene TRBV7-9 combines with J gene TRBJ1-2; D is unresolved. V lost 5 bases and J 5 bases, leaving 21 bases between the germline ends. Germline V gives CDR1 SEHNR, CDR2 FQNEAQ (reference sequence). There are 16 residues in the CDR3. The CDR3 region has the DNA TGTGCCAGCAGCCAAGAAATAACAGCTAACCCGTATGGCTACACCTTC. This translates into CASSQEITANPYGYTF.

This chain connects TRBV19 to TRBJ2-2; 7 bases align to TRBD2. Germline V gene data show CDR1 as LNHDA and CDR2 as SQIVND (reference sequence). The CDR3 has 15 residues. V lost 6 bases, J lost 5 bases, and 9 bases stayed unmatched. The CDR3 bases are TGTGCCAGTAGATGGAAGCGGGAATTGACCGGGGAGCTGTTTTTT. This translates into CASRWKRELTGELFF.

The chain joins TRBV19 to TRBJ2-1; D uncertain. V shed 3 bases and J shed 7 bases, with 13 bases lying between them. Germline loops: CDR1 LNHDA, CDR2 SQIVND (reference sequence). There are 14 residues in the CDR3. The CDR3 bases are TGTGCCAGTAGTATTATTTTCGGTGGGAATGAGCAGTTCTTC. Translating it yields CASSIIFGGNEQFF.

This clone was seen only once. The rearrangement links TRBV29-1 to TRBJ2-5; either TRBD1 or TRBD2 may supply D (5 bases each). There are 17 residues in the CDR3. Germline CDR1 reads SQVTM; CDR2 reads ANQGSEA. V lost 2 bases and J 5 bases, leaving 24 bases between the germline ends. In DNA, the CDR3 is TGCAGCGTTGAACCCGTGGACTTGGACAACCTGGGGGAGACCCAGTACTTC. Protein sequence: CSVEPVDLDNLGETQYF.

The chain uses TRBV29-1 and TRBJ2-7, with D possibly matching TRBD1 (6 bases). The V gene lost 7 bases and the J gene lost 2 bases, with 15 bases spanning the gap. The length of the CDR3 is 13 residues. CDR1 SQVTM and CDR2 ANQGSEA come from the germline V gene. The CDR3 nucleotides read TGCAGCGCCACGGACAGCACTACCTACGAGCAGTACTTC. This gives the protein CSATDSTTYEQYF.

The rearrangement uses TRBV7-9 and TRBJ1-1; no clear D gene. Germline assignment: CDR1 SEHNR and CDR2 FQNEAQ (reference sequence). V was clipped by 2 bases and J by 5 bases, with 15 bases between them. The CDR3 loop spans 15 amino acids. CDR3 coding DNA: TGTGCCAGCAGCTTATTCGAGGGCGGTGGGACTGAAGCTTTCTTT. It is translated as CASSLFEGGGTEAFF.

The chain carries TRBV2 and TRBJ2-7; D is ambiguous. The V gene's germline CDR1 is SNHLY and CDR2 FYNNEI. V was clipped by 8 bases and J by 0 bases, with 11 bases between them. The length of the CDR3 is 13 residues. The CDR3 bases are TGTGCCAGCCAACAGTCGGGCTCCTACGAGCAGTACTTC. Protein product: CASQQSGSYEQYF.

J is TRBJ1-4 and V is TRBV25-1; 11 nucleotides agree with TRBD1. Germline assignment: CDR1 MGHDK and CDR2 SYGVNS. Unmatched junction bases numbered 8, after V lost 3 bases and J lost 2 bases. There are 18 residues in the CDR3. The CDR3 here is CASSDLGQGAPTNEKLFF. CDR3 nucleotides: TGTGCCAGCAGTGACTTAGGACAGGGGGCGCCTACTAATGAAAAACTGTTTTTT. The complete variable domain, with remaining parts taken from reference TRBV25-1 and TRBJ1-4, reads EADIYQTPRYLVIGTGKKITLECSQTMGHDKMYWYQQDPGMELHLIHYSYGVNSTEKGDLSSESTVSRIRTEHFPLTLESARPSHTSQYLCASSDLGQGAPTNEKLFFGSGTQLSVL.

In regard to this clone: The junction and the germline gene differ at one end; a read error may be behind it. The rearrangement links TRBV7-7 to TRBJ2-1, with 9 bases matching TRBD2. Germline values: CDR1 SSHAT, CDR2 FNYEAQ (reference sequence). The CDR3 spans 16 residues. The CDR3 sequence: CASSLAASGDHNEQFF. For the CDR3, the DNA is TGTGCTAGCAGCTTAGCGGCTAGCGGGGATCACAATGAGCAGTTCTTC. The full variable domain, in which reference TRBV7-7 and TRBJ2-1 provide the parts outside the CDR3, is GAGVSQSPRYKVTKRGQDVTLRCDPISSHATLYWYQQALGQGPEFLTYFNYEAQPDKSGLPSDRFSAERPEGSISTLTIQRTEQRDSAMYRCASSLAASGDHNEQFFGPGTRLTVL.

The chain couples TRBV11-2 to TRBJ1-1; D unclear. The CDR3 is made up of 16 amino acids. Trimming pared 0 bases from V and 3 bases from J, leaving 14 bases between. Germline V gene sequence: CDR1 SGHAT, CDR2 FQNNGV. The CDR3: CASSLDPRPAYTEAFF. For the CDR3, the DNA is TGTGCCAGCAGCTTAGATCCTCGCCCAGCTTACACTGAAGCTTTCTTT.

V gene TRBV7-9 combines with J gene TRBJ2-2; D uncertain. The CDR3 runs to 14 residues. The germline gives CDR1 SEHNR, CDR2 FQNEAQ (reference sequence). Deletions cut 4 bases from V and 2 bases from J, with 8 bases between. This chain's CDR3 is CASSSWGNTGELFF. Written as DNA, the CDR3 is TGTGCCAGCAGCTCCTGGGGAAACACCGGGGAGCTGTTTTTT.

V gene TRBV15 combines with J gene TRBJ1-6, with D hard to call. Trimming left V 0 bases short and J 6 bases short, with 3 bases between. From germline, CDR1 is LNHNV and CDR2 YYDKDF (reference sequence). This CDR3 has 13 amino acids. In nucleotides, the CDR3 is TGTGCCACCAGCAGAGAAGCTAATTCACCCCTCCACTTT. Translated: CATSREANSPLHF.

This chain links TRBV6-5 with TRBJ2-7; D is unresolved. Germline CDR1 reads MNHEY; CDR2 reads SVGAGI. V lost 6 bases to trimming and J lost 7 bases, with 19 bases between them. The CDR3 contains 14 residues. The CDR3 region has the DNA TGTGCCAGCAGCCTTGGGGATTCAACGCGAGAGCAGTACTTC. Protein: CASSLGDSTREQYF.

The V and J genes are TRBV18 and TRBJ2-4; D gene uncertain. The length of the CDR3 is 15 residues. CDR1 and CDR2 from the germline V gene are KGHSH and LQKENI. Trimming took off 6 bases at V and 8 bases at J, with 20 bases between the two ends. The CDR3 DNA reads TGTGCCAGCTCTTTTGCCGAATCTCCGGCGGACATTCAGTACTTC. Translated: CASSFAESPADIQYF.

The CDR3 DNA follows: TGTGCCAGCAGACTAGCGGGAGGGGTGGACACCGGGGAGCTGTTTTTT. It specifies CASRLAGGVDTGELFF. The chain recombines TRBV27 with TRBJ2-2; 13 positions agree with TRBD2. This CDR3 spans 16 amino acids. V trimming: 6 bases; J trimming: 3 bases; junction bases outside the gene matches: 4. Germline V gives CDR1 MNHEY, CDR2 SMNVEV (reference sequence).

J is TRBJ1-1 and V is TRBV9; no reliable D call. The CDR3 length is 16 residues. The germline CDR1 and CDR2 sequences are SGDLS and YYNGEE. V lost 3 bases to trimming and J lost 6 bases, with 21 bases between them. CDR3 residues: CASSDNPYMGRPEAFF. CDR3 DNA sequence: TGTGCCAGCAGCGACAACCCTTACATGGGTAGACCTGAAGCTTTCTTT.

The chain combines TRBV6-5 with TRBJ2-1, with 7 bases fitting TRBD1. The CDR3 contains 13 residues. The germline gives CDR1 MNHEY, CDR2 SVGAGI. V was pared by 7 bases and J by 6 bases, with 6 bases of the junction left unmatched. CDR3 region: CASTQTGINEQFF. CDR3 in DNA: TGTGCCAGCACCCAGACAGGGATCAATGAGCAGTTCTTC.

The chain combines TRBV7-2 with TRBJ1-2; D unresolved. The germline gives CDR1 SGHTA, CDR2 FQGNSA. The CDR3 covers 13 residues. Trimming removed 1 base from V and 8 bases from J, with 11 bases in between. The CDR3 region has the DNA TGTGCCAGCAGCTTAGTGGACTTCCGAGGCTACACCTTC. It is translated as CASSLVDFRGYTF.

The genes are TRBV28 and TRBJ1-4; TRBD1 matches at 7 bases. Germline V lookup: CDR1 MDHEN, CDR2 SYDVKM. CDR3 size: 14 residues. J was trimmed by 8 bases and V by 2 bases; bases with no gene match: 5. The CDR3 nucleotides read TGTGCCAGCAGTTTAGACAGGGTTCAGGAAAAACTGTTTTTT. Translated, it gives CASSLDRVQEKLFF.

This rearrangement joins TRBV4-1 to TRBJ1-2; TRBD1 might be the D (5 bases). Germline CDR1 reads MGHRA; CDR2 reads YSYEKL. The V gene lost 6 bases and the J gene lost 3 bases, with 17 bases spanning the gap. The CDR3 sequence is 15 residues long. The CDR3 DNA follows: TGCGCCAGCAGGCCCGGCAGTTGGGGCCACTATGGCTACACCTTC. Amino acids: CASRPGSWGHYGYTF.

The V gene is TRBV14, the J gene TRBJ2-3; 14 bases are a match to TRBD2. J was trimmed by 6 bases and V by 5 bases; bases with no gene match: 7. The CDR3 covers 16 residues. Germline CDR1 is SGHDN and CDR2 is FVKESK. CDR3 nucleotides: TGTGCCAGCAGCTTAACGACTAGCGGGGGGGCGGATACGCAGTATTTT. Amino acid sequence: CASSLTTSGGADTQYF.